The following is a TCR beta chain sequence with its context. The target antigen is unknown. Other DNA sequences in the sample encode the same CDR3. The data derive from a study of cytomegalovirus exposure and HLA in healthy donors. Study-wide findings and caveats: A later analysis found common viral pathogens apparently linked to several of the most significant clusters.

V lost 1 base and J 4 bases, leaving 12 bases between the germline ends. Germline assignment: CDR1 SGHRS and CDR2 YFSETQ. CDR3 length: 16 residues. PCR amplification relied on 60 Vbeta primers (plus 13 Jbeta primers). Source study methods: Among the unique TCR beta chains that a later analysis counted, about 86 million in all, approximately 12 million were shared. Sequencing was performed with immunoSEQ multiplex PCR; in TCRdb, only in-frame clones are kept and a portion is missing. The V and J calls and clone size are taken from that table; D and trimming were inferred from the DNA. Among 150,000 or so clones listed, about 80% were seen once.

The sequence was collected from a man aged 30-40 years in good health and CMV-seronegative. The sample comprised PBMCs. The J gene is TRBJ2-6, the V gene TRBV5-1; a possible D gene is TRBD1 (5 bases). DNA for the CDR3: TGCGCCAGCAGCTTGTGGCAGGGCACCGGGGCCAACGTCCTGACTTTC. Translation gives CASSLWQGTGANVLTF.